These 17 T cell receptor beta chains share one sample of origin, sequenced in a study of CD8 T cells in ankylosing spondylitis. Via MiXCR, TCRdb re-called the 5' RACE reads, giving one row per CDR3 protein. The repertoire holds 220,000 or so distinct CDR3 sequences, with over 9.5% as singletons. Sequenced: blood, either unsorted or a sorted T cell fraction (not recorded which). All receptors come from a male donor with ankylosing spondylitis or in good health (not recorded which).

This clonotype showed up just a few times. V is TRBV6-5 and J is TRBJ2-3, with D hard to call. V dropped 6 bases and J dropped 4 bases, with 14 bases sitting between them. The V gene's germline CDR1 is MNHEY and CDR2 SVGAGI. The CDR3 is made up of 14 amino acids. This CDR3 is CASRYHRVADTQYF. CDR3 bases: TGTGCCAGCAGATACCACCGGGTGGCAGATACGCAGTATTTT.

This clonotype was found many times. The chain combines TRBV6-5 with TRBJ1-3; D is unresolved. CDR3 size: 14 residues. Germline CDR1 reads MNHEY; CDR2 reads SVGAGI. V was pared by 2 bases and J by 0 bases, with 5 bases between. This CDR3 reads CASSYEISGNTIYF. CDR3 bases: TGTGCCAGCAGTTACGAGATCTCTGGAAACACCATATATTTT.

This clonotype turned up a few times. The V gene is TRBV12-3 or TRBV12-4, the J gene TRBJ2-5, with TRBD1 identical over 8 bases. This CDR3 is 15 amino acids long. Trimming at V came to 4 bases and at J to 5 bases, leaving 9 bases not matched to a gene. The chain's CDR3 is CASSYTGGLFETQYF. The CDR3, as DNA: TGTGCCAGCAGTTACACAGGGGGACTCTTTGAGACCCAGTACTTC.

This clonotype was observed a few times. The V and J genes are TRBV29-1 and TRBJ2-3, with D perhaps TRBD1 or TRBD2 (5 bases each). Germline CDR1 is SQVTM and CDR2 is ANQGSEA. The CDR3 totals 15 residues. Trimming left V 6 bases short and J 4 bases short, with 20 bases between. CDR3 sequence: CSVRGDSGSADTQYF. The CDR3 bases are TGCAGCGTCCGAGGGGATTCAGGGTCGGCAGATACGCAGTATTTT.

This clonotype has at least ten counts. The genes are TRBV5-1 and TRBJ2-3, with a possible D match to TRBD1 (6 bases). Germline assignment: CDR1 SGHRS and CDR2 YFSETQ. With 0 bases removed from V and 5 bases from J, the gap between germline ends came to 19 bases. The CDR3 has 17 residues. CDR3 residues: CASSLGHAGALKDTQYF. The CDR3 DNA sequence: TGCGCCAGCAGCTTGGGTCACGCAGGGGCGCTTAAAGATACGCAGTATTTT. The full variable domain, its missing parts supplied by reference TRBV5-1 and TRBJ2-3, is KAGVTQTPRYLIKTRGQQVTLSCSPISGHRSVSWYQQTPGQGLQFLFEYFSETQRNKGNFPGRFSGRQFSNSRSEMNVSTLELGDSALYLCASSLGHAGALKDTQYFGPGTRLTVL.

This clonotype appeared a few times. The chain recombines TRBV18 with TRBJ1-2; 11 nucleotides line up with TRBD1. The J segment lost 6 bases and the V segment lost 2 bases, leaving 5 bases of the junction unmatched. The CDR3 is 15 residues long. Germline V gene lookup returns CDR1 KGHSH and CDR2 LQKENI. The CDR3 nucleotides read TGTGCCAGCTCACCATCGGGACAGGGGGAGGATGGCTACACCTTC. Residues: CASSPSGQGEDGYTF.

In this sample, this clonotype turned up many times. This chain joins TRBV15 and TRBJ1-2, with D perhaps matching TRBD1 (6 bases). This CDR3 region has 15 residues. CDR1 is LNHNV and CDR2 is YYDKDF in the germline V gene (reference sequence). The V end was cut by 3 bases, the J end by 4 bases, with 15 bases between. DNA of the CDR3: TGTGCCACCAGCAGGGATTCACAGGGCTCCTATGGCTACACCTTC. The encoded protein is CATSRDSQGSYGYTF.

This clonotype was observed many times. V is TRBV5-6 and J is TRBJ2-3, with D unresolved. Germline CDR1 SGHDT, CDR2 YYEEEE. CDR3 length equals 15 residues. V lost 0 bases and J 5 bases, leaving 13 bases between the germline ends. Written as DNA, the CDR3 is TGTGCCAGCAGCTTGGGGTTAGCATCACAAGATACGCAGTATTTT. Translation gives CASSLGLASQDTQYF.

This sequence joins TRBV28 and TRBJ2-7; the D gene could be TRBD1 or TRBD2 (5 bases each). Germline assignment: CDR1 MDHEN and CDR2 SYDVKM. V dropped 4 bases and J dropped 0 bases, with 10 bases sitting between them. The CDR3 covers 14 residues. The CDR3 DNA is TGTGCCAGCAGTTCAGGGACGTTCTCCTACGAGCAGTACTTC. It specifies CASSSGTFSYEQYF. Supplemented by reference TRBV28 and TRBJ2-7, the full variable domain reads DVKVTQSSRYLVKRTGEKVFLECVQDMDHENMFWYRQDPGLGLRLIYFSYDVKMKEKGDIPEGYSVSREKKERFSLILESASTNQTSMYLCASSSGTFSYEQYFGPGTRLTVT.

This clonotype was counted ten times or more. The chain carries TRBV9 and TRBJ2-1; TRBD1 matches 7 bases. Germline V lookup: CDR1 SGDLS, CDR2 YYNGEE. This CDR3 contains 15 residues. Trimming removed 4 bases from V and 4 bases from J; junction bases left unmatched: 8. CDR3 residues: CASSLEDRTYNEQFF. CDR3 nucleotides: TGTGCCAGCAGCCTGGAGGACAGGACTTACAATGAGCAGTTCTTC.

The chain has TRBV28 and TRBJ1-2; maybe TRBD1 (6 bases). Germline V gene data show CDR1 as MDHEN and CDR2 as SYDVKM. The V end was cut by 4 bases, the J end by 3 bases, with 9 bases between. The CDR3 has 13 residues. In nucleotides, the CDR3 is TGTGCCAGCAGTTACGGGGGCGACTATGGCTACACCTTC. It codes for CASSYGGDYGYTF.

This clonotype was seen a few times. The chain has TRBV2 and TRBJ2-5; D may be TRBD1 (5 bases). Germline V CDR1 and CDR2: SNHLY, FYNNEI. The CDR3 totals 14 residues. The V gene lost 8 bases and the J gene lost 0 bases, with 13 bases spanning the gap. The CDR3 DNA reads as TGTGCCAGCGTTATAGCAGGGTACCAAGAGACCCAGTACTTC. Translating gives CASVIAGYQETQYF.

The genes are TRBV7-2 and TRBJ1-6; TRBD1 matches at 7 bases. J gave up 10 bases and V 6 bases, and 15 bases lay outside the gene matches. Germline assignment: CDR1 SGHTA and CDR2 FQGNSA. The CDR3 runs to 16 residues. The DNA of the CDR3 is TGTGCCAGCAGACAGACAGGGCTCGCGGTAGGCTCACCCCTCCACTTT. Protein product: CASRQTGLAVGSPLHF.

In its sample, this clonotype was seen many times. CDR3 amino acids: CASKPLGGYSYEQYF. CDR3 sequence (DNA): TGTGCCAGCAAGCCTTTGGGGGGCTACTCCTACGAGCAGTACTTC. The genes are TRBV12-3 or TRBV12-4 and TRBJ2-7; possibly TRBD1 or TRBD2 for D (6 bases each). Trimming left V 7 bases short and J 0 bases short, with 16 bases between. The CDR3 contains 15 residues.

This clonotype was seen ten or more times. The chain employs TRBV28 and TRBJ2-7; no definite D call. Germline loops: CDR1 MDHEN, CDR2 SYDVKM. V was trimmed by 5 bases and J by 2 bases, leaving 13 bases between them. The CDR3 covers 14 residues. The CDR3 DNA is TGTGCCAGCAGTCCCCGAGACCGACCCTACGAGCAGTACTTC. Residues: CASSPRDRPYEQYF.

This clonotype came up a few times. Here the CDR3 DNA reads TGTGCCAGCAGTTTTCTGCCGGGGGGGCCAACCGGGGAGCTGTTTTTT. This gives the protein CASSFLPGGPTGELFF. The rearrangement uses TRBV28 and TRBJ2-2, with 8 bases lining up with TRBD2. The CDR3 extends over 16 amino acids. The ends lost 3 bases at V and 5 bases at J; junction bases unmatched: 8. Germline assignment: CDR1 MDHEN and CDR2 SYDVKM.

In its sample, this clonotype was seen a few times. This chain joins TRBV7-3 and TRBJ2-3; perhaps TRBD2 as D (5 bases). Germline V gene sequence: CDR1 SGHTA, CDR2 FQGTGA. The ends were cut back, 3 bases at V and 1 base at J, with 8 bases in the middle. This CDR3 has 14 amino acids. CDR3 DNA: TGTGCCAGCAGCTTGCAGAGGGGCACAGATACGCAGTATTTT. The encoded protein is CASSLQRGTDTQYF.